The subject of this entry is one T cell receptor beta chain. This specimen belongs to a study of blood T cell repertoires in COVID-19. Background on the study: Italy, Spain and the United States were the sources of the convalescent and acute COVID-19 samples. Sample material is recorded as cDNA or gDNA derived from T cells, B-cell-depleted T cells, or PBMCs.

The germline V gene encodes CDR1 SNHLY and CDR2 FYNNEI. V was clipped by 5 bases and J by 4 bases, with 12 bases between them. This CDR3 region has 14 residues. Method: immunoSEQ multiplex PCR; TCRdb's copy keeps in-frame clones and lacks some. The profile shows some 53,000 clones, roughly 87% of them singletons. The chain links TRBV2 to TRBJ1-5; D gene ambiguous. Sequencing input: peripheral blood. The receptor was isolated from a human donor with active COVID-19. The donor label of this sample is uncertain. CDR3 in DNA: TGTGCCAGCAGTTTCAATTCCCCAAATCAGCCCCAGCATTTT. As protein: CASSFNSPNQPQHF.